This note documents a single TCR beta chain sequence. Its target is not known. Libraries were prepared by immunoSEQ multiplex PCR; TCRdb keeps only in-frame clonotypes and omits some of them. The repertoire includes 90,000 to 120,000 clones, 92% of them detected once, and over 7% sits in the top ten. Germline lookup yields CDR1 SGHTA and CDR2 FQGNSA. This CDR3 has 14 residues. Between the trimmed V and J ends, which lost 2 bases and 0 bases, there was a span of 7 bases. The data stem from a study of T cell responses to AZD1222 COVID-19 vaccine. Points from the study as a whole: Of spike-specific TCRs, nearly half reportedly target regions left unmutated in variants. The donors showed a predominance of white British ancestry and of females, with possible underestimation of clonal diversity. Only 5 or 6 individuals given AZD1222 were seropositive at baseline.

Pooling covered second doses at about 4 or about 12 weeks. The rearrangement joins TRBV7-2 to TRBJ1-1; perhaps TRBD1 as D (6 bases). Sequences were derived from peripheral blood, sampled 28 days after the second AZD1222 dose. The TCR sequence derives from an adult who received the AZD1222 COVID-19 vaccine. This CDR3 reads CASSLTGMNTEAFF. In nucleotides, the CDR3 is TGTGCCAGCAGCTTAACAGGGATGAACACTGAAGCTTTCTTT.